This TCR beta chain was captured in a study of blood T cell repertoires in COVID-19. Study overall: T cells, B-cell-depleted T cells, or PBMCs provided the cDNA or gDNA that served as material.

The V and J ends lost 6 bases and 0 bases, in that order; junction bases with no gene match: 7. The CDR3 has 15 residues. Germline V CDR1 and CDR2: MDHEN, SYDVKM. The assay was immunoSEQ multiplex PCR, and TCRdb's table has in-frame clones only and misses some. Of some 200,000 clones listed, 92% are singletons. The receptor's source is a man aged 30-40 years with acute or convalescent COVID-19. The chain employs TRBV28 and TRBJ1-2, with TRBD1 identical over 7 bases. The sequencing input was peripheral blood. The CDR3 loop is CASRTRRGPNYGYTF. The CDR3 DNA reads TGTGCCAGCAGAACTAGGAGGGGGCCTAACTATGGCTACACCTTC.